The 23 T cell receptor beta chains below come from one sample, sequenced in a study of T-cell reconstitution after alpha-beta-depleted transplantation in children listed by TCRdb under 2016. Library preparation was by PCR. Sequencing was carried out with an Illumina HiSeq 2500. TCR library preparation used molecular barcoding, with unique molecular identifiers applied to normalize quantification of the TCRbeta repertoire. TCRdb trimmed public reads at Q25 via fastp, called clones via MiXCR and kept in-frame beta chains. When rows share a CDR3 protein, they turn into one entry using the most common DNA and genes. The sample table lists under 60,000 distinct CDR3 sequences, less than 6% of them with a count of one. Of the sample, roughly 31% is held by the ten largest clones. Per the publication, the time point label means: day 60 (about 2 months) after transplantation. The label giving this sample's treatment or condition can be read as: allogeneic hematopoietic cell transplantation with graft depleted of TCRalphabeta T cells and CD19 B cells.

The material was PBMCs, mostly from graft donor cells, obtained 60 days after TCRalphabeta/CD19-depleted stem cell transplant. Receptors originate from a female patient aged 2-15 years who had a stem cell transplant for aplastic anemia, so the T cells may come from the graft donor.

V gene TRBV11-3 combines with J gene TRBJ2-1; 9 bases agree with TRBD2. The junction had 9 bases not matched to a gene; V was cut back by 5 bases and J by 1 base. CDR1 and CDR2 from the germline V gene are SGHNT and YENEEA. The CDR3 has 17 amino acids. The CDR3 DNA sequence: TGTGCCAGCAGCCTTAAAGCGGGGGGACCTTCCTACAATGAGCAGTTCTTC. This codes for CASSLKAGGPSYNEQFF.

In this sample, this clonotype turned up many times. The chain links TRBV20-1 to TRBJ1-5; no clear D. V was trimmed by 5 bases and J by 5 bases, leaving 13 bases between them. There are 13 residues in the CDR3. The V gene's germline CDR1 is DFQATT and CDR2 SNEGSKA (reference sequence). CDR3 in amino acids: CSAPPKEHQPQHF. DNA for the CDR3: TGCAGTGCTCCCCCCAAGGAGCATCAGCCCCAGCATTTT.

The genes are TRBV28 and TRBJ1-2; the match to TRBD1 covers 8 bases. CDR3 length equals 17 residues. Germline V CDR1 and CDR2: MDHEN, SYDVKM. Germline trimming cut 4 bases from V and 3 bases from J; bases unmatched to any gene: 13. The DNA of the CDR3 is TGTGCCAGCAGTTCCCTGATGCTGGACAGGGTTTACTATGGCTACACCTTC. Encoded protein: CASSSLMLDRVYYGYTF.

This clonotype was recorded at least ten times. This chain joins TRBV6-1 and TRBJ1-6; D is ambiguous. CDR3 size: 12 residues. The germline V gene has CDR1 MNHNS and CDR2 SASEGT. Trimming took off 6 bases at V and 7 bases at J, with 7 bases between the two ends. CDR3 region: CASSARNSPLHF. In DNA form, the CDR3 reads TGTGCCAGCAGCGCAAGGAATTCACCCCTCCACTTT.

This clonotype was detected ten times or more. V is TRBV12-3 or TRBV12-4 and J is TRBJ1-2, with 8 bases aligning to TRBD1. There are 15 residues in the CDR3. V lost 3 bases, J lost 4 bases, and 7 bases stayed unmatched. CDR3 nucleotides: TGTGCCAGCAGTTTCGTTGACAGGGGTGGCTATGGCTACACCTTC. Translated: CASSFVDRGGYGYTF.

The sample holds many counts of this clonotype. This rearrangement joins TRBV5-1 to TRBJ2-5, with TRBD2 as a possible D gene (5 bases). The CDR3 totals 15 residues. Germline loops: CDR1 SGHRS, CDR2 YFSETQ. V shed 0 bases and J shed 5 bases, with 14 bases lying between them. CDR3 sequence (DNA): TGCGCCAGCAGCTTGGGCCACGGGGAAGGGGAGACCCAGTACTTC. Protein sequence: CASSLGHGEGETQYF.

This clonotype appeared a few times. The chain links TRBV6-1 to TRBJ1-1; weak D call: TRBD1 (6 bases). Germline V CDR1 and CDR2: MNHNS, SASEGT. This CDR3 contains 13 residues. V lost 7 bases, J lost 3 bases, and 12 bases lay in between. CDR3 nucleotide sequence: TGTGCCAGCATGGACGGACAGTACACTGAAGCTTTCTTT. Encoded protein: CASMDGQYTEAFF.

This clonotype was detected many times. The chain links TRBV12-3 or TRBV12-4 to TRBJ2-1, with 9 positions matching TRBD1. V lost 6 bases and J lost 4; bases outside the gene matches: 10. The CDR3 is 16 amino acids. The DNA of the CDR3 is TGTGCCAGCAGACCGACCCGGGACAGGGTTTACAATGAGCAGTTCTTC. Protein: CASRPTRDRVYNEQFF.

In this sample, this clonotype turned up many times. The V and J genes are TRBV29-1 and TRBJ2-7, with 10 bases identical to TRBD2. This CDR3 comprises 17 residues. The trim removed 4 bases at V and 4 bases at J, leaving 16 bases unmatched. Germline assignment: CDR1 SQVTM and CDR2 ANQGSEA. DNA for the CDR3: TGCAGCGTTGTGACCCGGGGGCTAGCGGGAGTACTGTACGAGCAGTACTTC. It yields the protein CSVVTRGLAGVLYEQYF.

This clonotype was observed at least ten times. The chain employs TRBV5-4 and TRBJ2-5; D ambiguous. CDR1 SGHNT and CDR2 YYREEE come from the germline V gene (reference sequence). Deletions cut 0 bases from V and 4 bases from J, with 10 bases between. The CDR3 has 14 residues. CDR3: CASSLDIALETQYF. The CDR3 coding sequence is TGTGCCAGCAGCTTGGATATTGCTCTAGAGACCCAGTACTTC.

There are a few counts of this clonotype. The chain is built from TRBV30 and TRBJ2-6; possible D gene TRBD2, 5 bases. In germline, CDR1 is GTSNPN, CDR2 SVGIG (reference sequence). The CDR3 has 14 amino acids. V lost 5 bases to trimming and J lost 2 bases, with 10 bases between them. CDR3 nucleotides: TGTGCCTGGGAGGGTACCCCTGGGGCCAACGTCCTGACTTTC. Its translation is CAWEGTPGANVLTF.

This clonotype was seen repeatedly, ten times or more. The chain uses TRBV6-2 or TRBV6-3 and TRBJ2-1; perhaps TRBD2 as D (6 bases). The CDR3 consists of 14 residues. V lost 5 bases and J lost 8, with 16 bases in between. Germline-derived CDR1 and CDR2 are MNHEY and SVGEGT. The CDR3 here is CASSGDSQSDEQFF. Here the CDR3 DNA reads TGTGCCAGCAGTGGGGACTCCCAAAGTGATGAGCAGTTCTTC.

This clonotype has at least ten counts. The chain is built from TRBV28 and TRBJ2-5, with TRBD1 identical over 9 bases. V lost 6 bases to trimming and J lost 4 bases; unmatched junction nucleotides: 12. The CDR3 length is 16 residues. CDR1 is MDHEN, CDR2 SYDVKM, per germline. CDR3 amino acids: CASSRALGTGPETQYF. The CDR3, as DNA: TGTGCCAGCAGCCGCGCCTTGGGGACAGGGCCAGAGACCCAGTACTTC.

The chain uses TRBV2 and TRBJ2-5; a weak D match, TRBD2 (5 bases). The CDR3 covers 13 residues. Trimming stripped 6 bases from V and 9 bases from J, with 17 bases between. Germline lookup yields CDR1 SNHLY and CDR2 FYNNEI. CDR3 residues: CASSEGRTEAQYF. The CDR3 region has the DNA TGTGCCAGCAGCGAGGGTAGGACGGAGGCCCAGTACTTC.

This clonotype showed up many times. V gene TRBV29-1 combines with J gene TRBJ2-1, with a possible D match to TRBD2 (5 bases). Trimming stripped 6 bases from V and 3 bases from J, with 9 bases between. Germline CDR1 SQVTM, CDR2 ANQGSEA. The CDR3 loop spans 12 amino acids. The CDR3 spells CSVATNYNEQFF. The CDR3 DNA is TGCAGCGTCGCGACTAACTACAATGAGCAGTTCTTC.

J is TRBJ2-1 and V is TRBV15; 8 bases are shared with TRBD1. The CDR3 covers 14 residues. Germline loops: CDR1 LNHNV, CDR2 YYDKDF (reference sequence). With 4 bases clipped from V and 7 bases from J, the junction kept 6 bases outside the gene matches. The CDR3 bases are TGTGCCACCAGCATAAGACAGGGGAGGAATGAGCAGTTCTTC. Encoded protein: CATSIRQGRNEQFF.

The chain couples TRBV9 to TRBJ2-2; D gene uncertain. Germline CDR1 is SGDLS and CDR2 is YYNGEE. This CDR3 region has 14 residues. The V and J ends lost 3 bases and 4 bases respectively, with 10 bases between them. CDR3 sequence (DNA): TGTGCCAGCAGCGGAGACATTTTCACCGGGGAGCTGTTTTTT. This codes for CASSGDIFTGELFF.

This clonotype was seen at least ten times. CDR3 coding DNA: TGTGCCAGCAGCCGCGCGTCGGGAGGGAAGGGGGAGCAGTACTTC. Its translation is CASSRASGGKGEQYF. The chain recombines TRBV7-9 with TRBJ2-7; 8 bases agree with TRBD2. V was pared by 5 bases and J by 7 bases, with 13 bases of the junction left unmatched. There are 15 residues in the CDR3. Germline values: CDR1 SEHNR, CDR2 FQNEAQ (reference sequence).

The sample holds many counts of this clonotype. This sequence joins TRBV6-1 and TRBJ2-5; D could derive from TRBD1 or TRBD2 (5 bases each). Trimming stripped 2 bases from V and 1 base from J, with 11 bases between. Germline CDR1 MNHNS, CDR2 SASEGT. CDR3 length equals 15 residues. For the CDR3, the DNA is TGTGCCAGCAGTGAACACAGGCGGGTCCAAGAGACCCAGTACTTC. Amino acid sequence: CASSEHRRVQETQYF.

This clonotype was recorded many times. This sequence joins TRBV11-2 and TRBJ2-7; unclear D gene. This CDR3 is built from 12 residues. CDR1 is SGHAT, CDR2 FQNNGV, per germline. V lost 0 bases to trimming and J lost 4 bases, with 4 bases between them. The CDR3 DNA reads as TGTGCCAGCAGCTTAGAGGGGTACGAGCAGTACTTC. Translated: CASSLEGYEQYF.

This clonotype appeared a few times. The rearrangement uses TRBV5-8 and TRBJ2-7; tentatively, D is TRBD2 (5 bases). V was clipped by 2 bases and J by 3 bases, with 12 bases between them. The CDR3 is 14 residues long. CDR1 SGHTS and CDR2 YDEGEE come from the germline V gene. CDR3 DNA sequence: TGTGCCAGCAGCTTTCGAGGGAGTGACTACGAGCAGTACTTC. Translated: CASSFRGSDYEQYF. Looking up the rest from reference TRBV5-8 and TRBJ2-7 gives the full variable domain: EAGVTQSPTHLIKTRGQQATLRCSPISGHTSVYWYQQALGLGLQFLLWYDEGEERNRGNFPPRFSGRQFPNYSSELNVNALELEDSALYLCASSFRGSDYEQYFGPGTRLTVT.

This clonotype has a count of ten or more. The V call is TRBV5-1, the J call TRBJ2-5; D tentatively fits TRBD1 or TRBD2 (5 bases each). The ends were cut back, 4 bases at V and 7 bases at J, with 17 bases in the middle. Per the germline V gene, CDR1 is SGHRS and CDR2 is YFSETQ. The CDR3 runs to 14 residues. The CDR3 DNA is TGCGCCAGCAGCCTAGCAGTAGAGAGGGGGACCCAGTACTTC. Its translation is CASSLAVERGTQYF.

This clonotype was seen many times. The J gene is TRBJ1-1, the V gene TRBV27; D gene ambiguous. Trimming cost V 3 bases and J 2 bases, with 10 bases left between them. The CDR3 runs 14 residues. The germline gives CDR1 MNHEY, CDR2 SMNVEV (reference sequence). The CDR3 region is CASSLRDLNTEAFF. The CDR3 DNA is TGTGCCAGCAGTTTGAGGGATTTAAACACTGAAGCTTTCTTT.